This record looks at one T cell receptor (beta chain) sequence and its context. Its antigen remains unknown. The assay, immunoSEQ v3.0, was run at survey level. Assay used: immunoSEQ multiplex PCR; TCRdb lists only in-frame clones, some missing. The table shows some 40,000 clones, with less than 90% occurring only once. Every specimen provided roughly 1-10 million cryopreserved PBMC before DNA extraction took place. The record originates from a study of long-term antiretroviral therapy in people with HIV. The V end was cut by 0 bases, the J end by 0 bases, with 6 bases between. Germline V gene lookup returns CDR1 KGHSH and CDR2 LQKENI. This CDR3 is built from 14 residues. Findings of the study overall: Diversity went up after ART and still fell short of transplant donor controls. Pre-ART-expanded clones dominated the repertoire at all time points.

The source was unsorted PBMCs, collected 1.2 years after starting antiretroviral therapy. The receptor was derived from a woman aged 45-65 years with HIV. The genes are TRBV18 and TRBJ2-7; D is ambiguous. CDR3 nucleotides: TGTGCCAGCTCACCACCCGGCAGCTCCTACGAGCAGTACTTC. Its protein is CASSPPGSSYEQYF.